The rows below give T cell receptor beta chains drawn from one sample of a study of cytomegalovirus exposure and HLA in healthy donors. TCRdb keeps only in-frame clones here, not all; method: immunoSEQ multiplex PCR. The table has 140,000 or so clones, 65% to 90% seen once; the top ten hold less than 3.5%. Sequencing was performed on PBMCs. These receptors were obtained from a woman in her twenties or thirties in good health and CMV-seronegative. Both conserved end residues are part of each CDR3. The order of the fields is J gene, CDR3 length, clone size, D gene, V gene, CDR3 DNA, CDR3 protein. D genes are given only for firm matches. For some rows the clone size is stated as once, few or many, or as a class when expanded; others skip it.

J: TRBJ2-3; length: 14; size: NA; D: NA; V: TRBV27; DNA: TGTGCCAGCAGTGTGCGGGTGCCCCCAGATACGCAGTATTTT; CDR3: CASSVRVPPDTQYF
J: TRBJ2-1; length: 14; size: NA; D: TRBD2; V: TRBV6-6; DNA: TGTGCCAGTAGTGAGCGTCTAGCGGACAATGAGCAGTTCTTC; CDR3: CASSERLADNEQFF
J: TRBJ1-3; length: 15; size: NA; D: NA; V: TRBV25-1; DNA: TGTGCCAGCAGCGGAGGACAGCTCTCTGGAAACACCATATATTTT; CDR3: CASSGGQLSGNTIYF
J: TRBJ1-1; length: 14; size: NA; D: TRBD1; V: TRBV4-1; DNA: TGCGCCAGCAGCCAGCCGACAGGGGCCCGCGAGGCTTTCTTT; CDR3: CASSQPTGAREAFF
J: TRBJ2-3; length: 17; size: NA; D: NA; V: TRBV5-6; DNA: TGTGCCAGCAGCTTGGGGGTGGGGGCCGTTTTCACAGATACGCAGTATTTT; CDR3: CASSLGVGAVFTDTQYF
J: TRBJ1-5; length: 14; size: NA; D: TRBD1; V: TRBV6-5; DNA: TGTGCCAGCAGCTTGACAGGGCCCAATCAGCCCCAGCATTTT; CDR3: CASSLTGPNQPQHF
J: TRBJ2-4; length: 12; size: NA; D: NA; V: TRBV19; DNA: TGTGCCAGTAGTATTGGCCAGGCCTTGCAGTACTTC; CDR3: CASSIGQALQYF
J: TRBJ1-3; length: 17; size: NA; D: NA; V: TRBV7-2; DNA: TGTGCCAGCAGCCGTGGGAGGGGTCCCTTCGATGGAAACACCATATATTTT; CDR3: CASSRGRGPFDGNTIYF
J: TRBJ1-5; length: 12; size: NA; D: NA; V: TRBV30; DNA: TGTGCCTGGAGTCGGGGAGATCAGCCCCAGCATTTT; CDR3: CAWSRGDQPQHF
J: TRBJ1-2; length: 15; size: NA; D: NA; V: TRBV27; DNA: TGTGCCAGCAGACTCCGGGACACCAACAACTATGGCTACACCTTC; CDR3: CASRLRDTNNYGYTF
J: TRBJ2-3; length: 17; size: NA; D: TRBD2; V: TRBV4-1; DNA: TGCGCCAGCAGCCAAGAGCGGGCTCTAGCGGTCACAGATACGCAGTATTTT; CDR3: CASSQERALAVTDTQYF
J: TRBJ2-2; length: 14; size: few; D: TRBD2; V: TRBV10-1; DNA: TGCGCCAGCAGTGGACTAGCGTCCACCGGGGAGCTGTTTTTT; CDR3: CASSGLASTGELFF
J: TRBJ1-4; length: 14; size: NA; D: TRBD1; V: TRBV7-9; DNA: TGTGCCAGCAGGACCGGGACAGGGGGGGAAAAACTGTTTTTT; CDR3: CASRTGTGGEKLFF
J: TRBJ1-5; length: 16; size: NA; D: NA; V: TRBV12-5; DNA: TGTGCTAGTGGCCATGGACAGATTAATGTCAGTCAGCCCCAGCATTTT; CDR3: CASGHGQINVSQPQHF
J: TRBJ1-5; length: 15; size: few; D: TRBD1; V: TRBV2; DNA: TGTGCCAGCAGGCAGGACAGGGTTGGAAATCAGCCCCAGCATTTT; CDR3: CASRQDRVGNQPQHF
J: TRBJ2-2; length: 16; size: NA; D: NA; V: TRBV5-1; DNA: TGCGCCAGCAGCTTGTACGAGATGGTGGACACCGGGGAGCTGTTTTTT; CDR3: CASSLYEMVDTGELFF
J: TRBJ2-1; length: 13; size: NA; D: NA; V: TRBV7-3; DNA: TGTGCCAGCAGCTCGTCAGGAAACAATGAGCAGTTCTTC; CDR3: CASSSSGNNEQFF
J: TRBJ2-1; length: 14; size: NA; D: NA; V: TRBV28; DNA: TGTGCCAGCAGTTCCATACGTGGACTTGGTGAGCAGTTCTTC; CDR3: CASSSIRGLGEQFF
J: TRBJ2-7; length: 14; size: many; D: NA; V: TRBV2; DNA: TGTGCCAGCAGCGCTGACAGCCTGTACTACGAGCAGTACTTC; CDR3: CASSADSLYYEQYF
J: TRBJ2-3; length: 16; size: once; D: NA; V: TRBV2; DNA: TGTGCCAGCTCCCAGCGGAGACCCTCCCTACACGATACGCAGTATTTT; CDR3: CASSQRRPSLHDTQYF
J: TRBJ1-6; length: 17; size: NA; D: NA; V: TRBV5-1; DNA: TGCGCCAGCAGCTTGGGGGGGCCCGGCTCCTATAATTCACCCCTCCACTTT; CDR3: CASSLGGPGSYNSPLHF
J: TRBJ2-5; length: 14; size: once; D: TRBD1; V: TRBV7-8; DNA: TGTGCCAGCAGCCCCCGGGACAGGGCAGAGACCCAGTACTTC; CDR3: CASSPRDRAETQYF
J: TRBJ1-2; length: 13; size: once; D: TRBD1; V: TRBV13; DNA: TGTGCCAGCAGCAGACAGGGAATCTATGGCTACACCTTC; CDR3: CASSRQGIYGYTF
J: TRBJ1-1; length: 15; size: NA; D: TRBD1; V: TRBV2; DNA: TGTGCCAGCAGTGTACAGGGGTTAAAGAACACTGAAGCTTTCTTT; CDR3: CASSVQGLKNTEAFF
J: TRBJ2-3; length: 16; size: NA; D: TRBD2; V: TRBV27; DNA: TGTGCCAGCCTCAGATGGGCTAGCGGTATCACAGATACGCAGTATTTT; CDR3: CASLRWASGITDTQYF
J: TRBJ2-5; length: 16; size: NA; D: NA; V: TRBV7-9; DNA: TGTGCCAGCAGCCCTCGTGGACAGCTAATTCAAGAGACCCAGTACTTC; CDR3: CASSPRGQLIQETQYF
J: TRBJ1-6; length: 14; size: NA; D: TRBD1; V: TRBV11-2; DNA: TGTGCCAGCAGCGTGACAGGGGGGAGTTCACCCCTCCACTTT; CDR3: CASSVTGGSSPLHF
J: TRBJ2-1; length: 14; size: NA; D: NA; V: TRBV7-9; DNA: TGTGCCAGCAGCTTAGGGGGACACATCAATGAGCAGTTCTTC; CDR3: CASSLGGHINEQFF
J: TRBJ1-1; length: 15; size: NA; D: TRBD1; V: TRBV10-3; DNA: TGTGCCATAACCAACCGGGACAGGGAGGACACTGAAGCTTTCTTT; CDR3: CAITNRDREDTEAFF